This TCR beta chain emerged from a study of cytomegalovirus exposure and HLA in healthy donors. General observations from the study: An analysis that came later showed most CMV-associated TCR beta chains appearing HLA-restricted. The investigators catalogued about 170 TCR beta chains as cytomegalovirus-associated.

For this clone: Its matching antigen is unknown.

PCR used 60 Vbeta primers and 13 Jbeta primers. In the authors' methods: Later work found approximately 87 million unique TCR beta chains, with 9 million to 13 million shared. TCRdb's table, derived via immunoSEQ multiplex PCR, lists solely in-frame clones and lacks some. Clonal size and the V and J genes are those of that table, whereas D and trimming came from the DNA. The data show approximately 130,000 clones, roughly 80% seen once. The source of this sequence is a man aged 45-65 years in good health and CMV-seronegative. The sample consisted of PBMCs.

CDR3 coding DNA: TGCGCCAGCAGCCAACTGGGGGCTGGGGAGACCCAGTACTTC. Residues: CASSQLGAGETQYF. The V call is TRBV4-3, the J call TRBJ2-5, with D possibly TRBD1 on 6 matching bases. Germline CDR1 and CDR2: LGHNA and YSLEER. CDR3 length: 14 amino acids. Trimming left V 2 bases short and J 5 bases short, with 12 bases between.